The 16 T cell receptor beta chains in this list originate from one sample, sequenced in a study of blood T cell repertoires in COVID-19. TCRdb's table, derived via immunoSEQ multiplex PCR, lists solely in-frame clones and lacks some. This sample carries about 83,000 clones, about 82% of them seen once, and the ten largest clones take under 8.5%. The sample taken for sequencing was peripheral blood. These TCRs come from a man aged 50 to 59 with active COVID-19.

V and J are TRBV2 and TRBJ1-2, with D perhaps TRBD1 (5 bases). CDR3 length: 13 amino acids. Deletions cut 6 bases from V and 2 bases from J, with 10 bases between. CDR1 and CDR2 from the germline V gene are SNHLY and FYNNEI. Here the CDR3 reads CASRVRVNYGYTF. As DNA, the CDR3 is TGTGCCAGCAGGGTCAGGGTAAACTATGGCTACACCTTC.

The genes are TRBV15 and TRBJ2-3, with 7 bases fitting TRBD2. Trimming cost V 1 base and J 2 bases; bases outside gene matches: 3. This CDR3 has 15 residues. Germline V gene data show CDR1 as LNHNV and CDR2 as YYDKDF (reference sequence). CDR3 nucleotide sequence: TGTGCCACCAGCAGAGGGGGGGGATCCACAGATACGCAGTATTTT. The encoded protein is CATSRGGGSTDTQYF.

The chain combines TRBV18 with TRBJ1-5; TRBD1 is a possible D gene (5 bases). CDR3 length equals 15 residues. Trimming cost V 6 bases and J 3 bases, with 15 bases left between them. In germline, CDR1 is KGHSH, CDR2 LQKENI. CDR3 coding DNA: TGTGCCAGCTCTACCCTAGGGGAAACCAATCAGCCCCAGCATTTT. It is translated as CASSTLGETNQPQHF.

In this sample, this clone turned up a few times. The chain links TRBV10-3 to TRBJ1-5; D gene unclear. Trimming took off 3 bases at V and 3 bases at J, with 3 bases between the two ends. Germline V CDR1 and CDR2: ENHRY, SYGVKD. This CDR3 has 12 amino acids. The CDR3 here is CAISDNNQPQHF. The DNA for the CDR3 is TGTGCCATCAGTGACAACAATCAGCCCCAGCATTTT.

The rearrangement joins TRBV19 to TRBJ2-7; the D gene is possibly TRBD1 (6 bases). V lost 8 bases, J lost 5 bases, and 16 bases lay in between. The germline V gene has CDR1 LNHDA and CDR2 SQIVND (reference sequence). The CDR3 is 13 residues long. Here the CDR3 reads CASSNLRGHEQYF. In nucleotides, the CDR3 is TGTGCCAGTTCAAATCTCAGGGGTCACGAGCAGTACTTC.

The chain uses TRBV30 and TRBJ1-3, with D unclear. V lost 0 bases and J 0 bases, leaving 9 bases between the germline ends. Germline CDR1 and CDR2: GTSNPN and SVGIG (reference sequence). This CDR3 comprises 15 residues. CDR3 nucleotides: TGTGCCTGGAGTGTACACGTCCTCTCTGGAAACACCATATATTTT. It specifies CAWSVHVLSGNTIYF. Using reference TRBV30 and TRBJ1-3 for the parts outside the CDR3, the full variable domain is SQTIHQWPATLVQPVGSPLSLECTVEGTSNPNLYWYRQAAGRGLQLLFYSVGIGQISSEVPQNLSASRPQDRQFILSSKKLLLSDSGFYLCAWSVHVLSGNTIYFGEGSWLTVV.

The V and J genes are TRBV4-1 and TRBJ1-2; D perhaps matches TRBD1 (5 bases). Trimming took off 4 bases at V and 5 bases at J, with 14 bases between the two ends. Germline CDR1 reads MGHRA; CDR2 reads YSYEKL. There are 14 residues in the CDR3. The CDR3 nucleotides are TGCGCCAGCAGCCCCTACGGGGGAGAATATGGCTACACCTTC. Protein sequence: CASSPYGGEYGYTF.

The J gene is TRBJ2-7, the V gene TRBV7-9, with a tentative D call TRBD2 (6 bases). Germline V gene lookup returns CDR1 SEHNR and CDR2 FQNEAQ (reference sequence). CDR3 size: 13 residues. V was cut by 1 base and J by 7 bases, with 11 bases left in between. The CDR3 nucleotides are TGTGCCAGCAGCTTAGGGGGGGTTCTGGAGCAGTACTTC. Its protein product is CASSLGGVLEQYF.

The J gene is TRBJ2-3, the V gene TRBV3-1 (or the pseudogene TRBV3-2); 15 bases are shared with TRBD2. Germline V gene data show CDR1 as LGHDT and CDR2 as YNNKEL (reference sequence). With V trimmed by 4 bases and J by 3 bases, 5 bases remained unmatched. The CDR3 loop spans 17 amino acids. The chain's CDR3 is CASSRPGLAGGTDTQYF. The CDR3 coding sequence is TGTGCCAGCAGCCGCCCGGGACTAGCGGGGGGAACAGATACGCAGTATTTT.

As regards this clone: At one end the junction does not follow the germline gene, possibly because of a read error. This chain's CDR3 is CASSIDHTVPRNNF. CDR3 nucleotides: TGTGCCAGTAGTATAGATCACACCGTTCCGCGGAATAATTTT. V and J are TRBV19 and TRBJ2-3; D gene unclear. The CDR3 runs 14 residues. The germline V gene encodes CDR1 LNHDA and CDR2 SQIVND (reference sequence).

This clone was picked up one time. This chain connects TRBV7-9 to TRBJ1-4, with D uncertain. Germline V gene lookup returns CDR1 SEHNR and CDR2 FQNEAQ (reference sequence). Trimming stripped 2 bases from V and 6 bases from J, with 7 bases between. The CDR3 spans 13 residues. The DNA for the CDR3 is TGTGCCAGCAGCTTATTTGTCGATGAAAAACTGTTTTTT. Amino acids: CASSLFVDEKLFF.

The chain links TRBV5-8 to TRBJ1-6; 7 nucleotides align to TRBD1. CDR1 SGHTS and CDR2 YDEGEE come from the germline V gene. Trimming removed 5 bases from V and 0 bases from J; junction bases left unmatched: 5. The CDR3 has 16 amino acids. The CDR3 DNA reads as TGTGCCAGCAGGCGGACAGGTTTCTCCTATAATTCACCCCTCCACTTT. Translation gives CASRRTGFSYNSPLHF.

The V call is TRBV7-2, the J call TRBJ2-1; 11 bases match TRBD2. The CDR3 runs 14 residues. V lost 1 base, J lost 9 bases, and 2 bases stayed unmatched. Germline values: CDR1 SGHTA, CDR2 FQGNSA. This chain's CDR3 is CASSLGLAGGEQFF. Here the CDR3 DNA reads TGTGCCAGCAGCTTAGGGCTAGCGGGAGGTGAGCAGTTCTTC.

The V gene is TRBV11-3, the J gene TRBJ2-2; TRBD2 might be the D (6 bases). Germline CDR1 and CDR2: SGHNT and YENEEA. The CDR3 is made up of 16 amino acids. The V end was cut by 5 bases, the J end by 0 bases, with 13 bases between. The CDR3 protein is CASSGALASNTGELFF. The CDR3 bases are TGTGCCAGCAGCGGGGCCCTAGCGTCGAACACCGGGGAGCTGTTTTTT. Complete variable domain (other parts from reference TRBV11-3 and TRBJ2-2): EAGVVQSPRYKIIEKKQPVAFWCNPISGHNTLYWYLQNLGQGPELLIRYENEEAVDDSQLPKDRFSAERLKGVDSTLKIQPAELGDSAVYLCASSGALASNTGELFFGEGSRLTVL.

The gene calls are TRBV4-2 and TRBJ2-3; D uncertain. Germline V gene data show CDR1 as LGHNA and CDR2 as YNFKEQ. There are 16 residues in the CDR3. The ends were cut back, 0 bases at V and 2 bases at J, with 12 bases in the middle. The CDR3 DNA reads TGTGCCAGCAGCCAAGAAGAAACTAAGGTCACAGATACGCAGTATTTT. This translates into CASSQEETKVTDTQYF.

The rearrangement uses TRBV4-2 and TRBJ2-2; TRBD1 aligns across 8 bases. J gave up 2 bases and V 1 base, and 15 bases lay outside the gene matches. Germline lookup yields CDR1 LGHNA and CDR2 YNFKEQ. This CDR3 comprises 20 residues. The CDR3 reads CASSQVRRQGYRINTGELFF. The CDR3 region has the DNA TGTGCCAGCAGCCAAGTAAGGAGACAGGGGTATAGGATAAACACCGGGGAGCTGTTTTTT.